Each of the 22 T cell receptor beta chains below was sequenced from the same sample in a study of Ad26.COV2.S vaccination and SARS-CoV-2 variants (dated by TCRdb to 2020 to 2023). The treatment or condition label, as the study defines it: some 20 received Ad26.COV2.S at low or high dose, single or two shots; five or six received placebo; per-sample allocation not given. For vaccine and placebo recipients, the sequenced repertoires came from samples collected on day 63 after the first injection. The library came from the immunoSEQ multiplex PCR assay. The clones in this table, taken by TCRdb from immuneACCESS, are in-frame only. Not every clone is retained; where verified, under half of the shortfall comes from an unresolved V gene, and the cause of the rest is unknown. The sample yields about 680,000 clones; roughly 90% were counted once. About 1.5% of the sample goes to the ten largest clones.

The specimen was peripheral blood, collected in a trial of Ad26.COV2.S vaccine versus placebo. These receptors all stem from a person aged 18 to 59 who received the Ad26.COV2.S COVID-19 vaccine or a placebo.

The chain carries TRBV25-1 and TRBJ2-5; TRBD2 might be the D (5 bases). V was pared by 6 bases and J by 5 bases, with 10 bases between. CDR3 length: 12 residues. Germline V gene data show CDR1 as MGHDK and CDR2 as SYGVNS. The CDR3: CASSSWEETQYF. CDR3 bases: TGTGCCAGCAGCTCCTGGGAGGAGACCCAGTACTTC.

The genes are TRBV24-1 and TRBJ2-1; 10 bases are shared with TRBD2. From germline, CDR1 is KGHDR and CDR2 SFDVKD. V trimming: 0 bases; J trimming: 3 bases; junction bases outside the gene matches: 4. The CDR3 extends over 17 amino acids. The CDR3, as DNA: TGTGCCACCAGTGATTTGAGGACTAGCGGATTCTACAATGAGCAGTTCTTC. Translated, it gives CATSDLRTSGFYNEQFF.

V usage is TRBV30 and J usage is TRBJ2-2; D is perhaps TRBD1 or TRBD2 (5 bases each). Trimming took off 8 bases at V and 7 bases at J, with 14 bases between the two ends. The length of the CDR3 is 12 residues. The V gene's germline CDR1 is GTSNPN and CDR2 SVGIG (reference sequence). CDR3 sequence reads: CAGWGKDGELFF. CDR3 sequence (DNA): TGTGCCGGTTGGGGGAAGGACGGGGAGCTGTTTTTT.

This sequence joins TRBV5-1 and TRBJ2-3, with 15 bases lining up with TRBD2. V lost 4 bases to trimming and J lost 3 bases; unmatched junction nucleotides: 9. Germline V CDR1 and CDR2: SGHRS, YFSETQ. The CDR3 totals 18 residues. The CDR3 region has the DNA TGCGCCAGCAGCCCGGGACTAGCGGGAGGCATTCAAACAGATACGCAGTATTTT. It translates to CASSPGLAGGIQTDTQYF.

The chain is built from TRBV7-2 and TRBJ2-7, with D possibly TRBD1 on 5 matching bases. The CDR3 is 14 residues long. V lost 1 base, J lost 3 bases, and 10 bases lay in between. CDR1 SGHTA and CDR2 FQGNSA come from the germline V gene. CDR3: CASSLEDNRYEQYF. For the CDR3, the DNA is TGTGCCAGCAGCTTAGAGGACAACCGCTACGAGCAGTACTTC. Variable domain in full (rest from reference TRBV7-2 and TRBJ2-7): GAGVSQSPSNKVTEKGKDVELRCDPISGHTALYWYRQSLGQGLEFLIYFQGNSAPDKSGLPSDRFSAERTGGSVSTLTIQRTQQEDSAVYLCASSLEDNRYEQYFGPGTRLTVT.

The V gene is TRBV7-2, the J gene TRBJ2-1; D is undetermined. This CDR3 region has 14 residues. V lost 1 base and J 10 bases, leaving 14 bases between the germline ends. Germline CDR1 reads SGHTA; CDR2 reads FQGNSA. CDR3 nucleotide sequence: TGTGCCAGCAGCTTAGTCTCACTCCTTGGGGAGCAGTTCTTC. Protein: CASSLVSLLGEQFF.

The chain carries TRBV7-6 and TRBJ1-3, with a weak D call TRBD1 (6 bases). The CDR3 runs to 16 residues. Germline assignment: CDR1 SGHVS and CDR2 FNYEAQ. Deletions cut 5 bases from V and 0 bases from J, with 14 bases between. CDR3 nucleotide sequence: TGTGCCAGCAGCATAAGGAGGGGGAGCTCTGGAAACACCATATATTTT. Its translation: CASSIRRGSSGNTIYF.

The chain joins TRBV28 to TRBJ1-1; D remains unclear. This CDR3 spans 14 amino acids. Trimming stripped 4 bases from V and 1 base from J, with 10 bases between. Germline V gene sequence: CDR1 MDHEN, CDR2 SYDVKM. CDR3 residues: CASSSPGGNTEAFF. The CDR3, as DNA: TGTGCCAGCAGTTCCCCGGGTGGGAACACTGAAGCTTTCTTT. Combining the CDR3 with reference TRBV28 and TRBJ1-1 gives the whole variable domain DVKVTQSSRYLVKRTGEKVFLECVQDMDHENMFWYRQDPGLGLRLIYFSYDVKMKEKGDIPEGYSVSREKKERFSLILESASTNQTSMYLCASSSPGGNTEAFFGQGTRLTVV.

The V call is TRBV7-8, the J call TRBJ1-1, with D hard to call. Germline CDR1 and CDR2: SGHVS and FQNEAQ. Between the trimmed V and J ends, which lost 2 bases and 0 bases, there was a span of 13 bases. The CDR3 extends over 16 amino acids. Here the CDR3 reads CASSLKTDPMNTEAFF. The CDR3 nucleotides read TGTGCCAGCAGCTTAAAGACCGACCCCATGAACACTGAAGCTTTCTTT.

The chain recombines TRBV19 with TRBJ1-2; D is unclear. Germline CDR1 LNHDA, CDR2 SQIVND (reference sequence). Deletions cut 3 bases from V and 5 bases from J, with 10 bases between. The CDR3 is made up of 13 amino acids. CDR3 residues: CASSIRVPYGYTF. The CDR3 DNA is TGTGCCAGTAGTATTCGGGTCCCGTATGGCTACACCTTC.

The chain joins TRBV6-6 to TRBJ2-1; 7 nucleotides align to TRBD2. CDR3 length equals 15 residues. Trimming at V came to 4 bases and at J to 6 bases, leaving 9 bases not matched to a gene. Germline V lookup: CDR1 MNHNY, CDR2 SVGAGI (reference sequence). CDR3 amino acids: CASSSLTSLGNEQFF. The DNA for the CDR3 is TGTGCCAGCAGTTCCTTGACTAGCCTTGGCAATGAGCAGTTCTTC.

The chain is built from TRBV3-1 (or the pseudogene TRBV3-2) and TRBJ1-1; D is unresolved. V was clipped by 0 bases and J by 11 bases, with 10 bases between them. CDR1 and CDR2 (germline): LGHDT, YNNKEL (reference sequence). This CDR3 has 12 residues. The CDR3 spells CASSQDIGRAFF. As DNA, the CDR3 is TGTGCCAGCAGCCAAGATATTGGGCGCGCTTTCTTT.

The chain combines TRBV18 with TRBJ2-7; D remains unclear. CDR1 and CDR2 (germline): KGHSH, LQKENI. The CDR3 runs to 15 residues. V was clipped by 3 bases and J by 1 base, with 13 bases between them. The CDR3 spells CASSPPSVTSYEQYF. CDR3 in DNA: TGTGCCAGCTCACCCCCCTCAGTGACATCCTACGAGCAGTACTTC. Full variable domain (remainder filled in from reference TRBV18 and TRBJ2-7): NAGVMQNPRHLVRRRGQEARLRCSPMKGHSHVYWYRQLPEEGLKFMVYLQKENIIDESGMPKERFSAEFPKEGPSILRIQQVVRGDSAAYFCASSPPSVTSYEQYFGPGTRLTVT.

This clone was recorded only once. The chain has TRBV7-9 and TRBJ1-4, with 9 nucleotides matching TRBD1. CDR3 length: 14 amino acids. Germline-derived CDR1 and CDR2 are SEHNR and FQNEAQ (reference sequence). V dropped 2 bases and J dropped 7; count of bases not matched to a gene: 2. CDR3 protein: CASSLMTGGEKLFF. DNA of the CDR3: TGTGCCAGCAGCTTAATGACAGGGGGTGAAAAACTGTTTTTT. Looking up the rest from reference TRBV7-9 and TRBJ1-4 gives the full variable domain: DTGVSQNPRHKITKRGQNVTFRCDPISEHNRLYWYRQTLGQGPEFLTYFQNEAQLEKSRLLSDRFSAERPKGSFSTLEIQRTEQGDSAMYLCASSLMTGGEKLFFGSGTQLSVL.

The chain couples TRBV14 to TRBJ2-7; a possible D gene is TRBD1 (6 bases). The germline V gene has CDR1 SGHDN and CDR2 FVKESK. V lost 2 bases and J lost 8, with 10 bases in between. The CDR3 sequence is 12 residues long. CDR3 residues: CASSQSRDKQYF. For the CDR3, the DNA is TGTGCCAGCAGCCAATCCCGGGACAAGCAGTACTTC.

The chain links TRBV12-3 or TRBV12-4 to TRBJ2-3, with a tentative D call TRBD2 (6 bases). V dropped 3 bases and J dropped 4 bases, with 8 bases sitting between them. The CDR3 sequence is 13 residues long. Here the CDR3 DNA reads TGTGCCAGCAGTTTCGAGCGGGCAGATACGCAGTATTTT. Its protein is CASSFERADTQYF.

The CDR3 region has the DNA TGTGCCAGCAGGGCCGCGAATAGCAATCAGCCCCAGCATTTT. This translates into CASRAANSNQPQHF. V usage is TRBV6-5 and J usage is TRBJ1-5, with D unresolved. The CDR3 loop spans 14 amino acids. The germline V and J ends were trimmed by 6 bases and 0 bases, with 9 bases remaining between them. Germline assignment: CDR1 MNHEY and CDR2 SVGAGI.

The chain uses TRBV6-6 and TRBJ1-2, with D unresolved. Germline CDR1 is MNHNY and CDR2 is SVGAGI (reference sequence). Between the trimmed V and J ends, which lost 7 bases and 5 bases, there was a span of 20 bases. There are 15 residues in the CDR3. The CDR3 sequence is CASTPRDTNWYGYTF. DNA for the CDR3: TGTGCCAGCACCCCCCGAGACACGAATTGGTATGGCTACACCTTC.

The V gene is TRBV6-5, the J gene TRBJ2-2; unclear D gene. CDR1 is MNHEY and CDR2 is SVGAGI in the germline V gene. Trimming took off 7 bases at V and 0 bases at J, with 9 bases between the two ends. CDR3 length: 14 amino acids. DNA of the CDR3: TGTGCCAGCAAGTTCGACCCGAACACCGGGGAGCTGTTTTTT. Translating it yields CASKFDPNTGELFF.

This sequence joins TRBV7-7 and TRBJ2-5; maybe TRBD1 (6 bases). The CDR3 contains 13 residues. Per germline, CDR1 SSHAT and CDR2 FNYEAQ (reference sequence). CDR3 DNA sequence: TGTGCTAGCTCAGAGGACAGAACTGGGACCCAGTACTTC. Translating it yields CASSEDRTGTQYF.

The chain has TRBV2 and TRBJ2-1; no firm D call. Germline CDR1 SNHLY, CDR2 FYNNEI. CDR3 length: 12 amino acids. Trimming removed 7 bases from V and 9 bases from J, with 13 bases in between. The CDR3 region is CASKRSTAEQFF. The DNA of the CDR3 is TGTGCCAGCAAGCGTTCGACCGCTGAGCAGTTCTTC.

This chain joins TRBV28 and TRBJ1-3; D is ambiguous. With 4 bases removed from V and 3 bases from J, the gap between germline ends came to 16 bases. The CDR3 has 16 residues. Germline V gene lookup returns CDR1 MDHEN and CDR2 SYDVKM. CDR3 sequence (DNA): TGTGCCAGCAGTTCTCCCTCGAGGGTTGGTGGAAACACCATATATTTT. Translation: CASSSPSRVGGNTIYF. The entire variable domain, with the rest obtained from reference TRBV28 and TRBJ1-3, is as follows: DVKVTQSSRYLVKRTGEKVFLECVQDMDHENMFWYRQDPGLGLRLIYFSYDVKMKEKGDIPEGYSVSREKKERFSLILESASTNQTSMYLCASSSPSRVGGNTIYFGEGSWLTVV.